This T cell receptor (beta chain) was sequenced during a study of post-analysis software for immune sequencing data. Study outcomes and limitations: Among roughly five TRBV segments more frequent in patients than controls were TRBV5-6, TRBV5-1 and TRBV20-1. Those with multiple sclerosis, the patient group, showed significantly lower normalized Chao1 diversity than controls.

Comments on this clonotype: Its antigen is not known.

There are 15 residues in the CDR3. V shed 0 bases and J shed 3 bases, with 8 bases lying between them. The germline V gene has CDR1 SGHTA and CDR2 FQGNSA. Researchers reported that TCR beta cDNA libraries carried unique molecular identifiers. A single record per CDR3 protein comes from TCRdb applying MiXCR to the PCR reads. The profile covers 450,000 to 700,000 distinct CDR3 sequences, with 44% appearing a single time and about 1.5% taken by the ten largest. The receptor was isolated from a girl between 10 and 17 years old with multiple sclerosis. Source material: blood. The chain couples TRBV7-2 to TRBJ1-4; no clear D. The CDR3, as DNA: TGTGCCAGCAGCTTAGCGCGGGGAGCTAATGAAAAACTGTTTTTT. As protein: CASSLARGANEKLFF.